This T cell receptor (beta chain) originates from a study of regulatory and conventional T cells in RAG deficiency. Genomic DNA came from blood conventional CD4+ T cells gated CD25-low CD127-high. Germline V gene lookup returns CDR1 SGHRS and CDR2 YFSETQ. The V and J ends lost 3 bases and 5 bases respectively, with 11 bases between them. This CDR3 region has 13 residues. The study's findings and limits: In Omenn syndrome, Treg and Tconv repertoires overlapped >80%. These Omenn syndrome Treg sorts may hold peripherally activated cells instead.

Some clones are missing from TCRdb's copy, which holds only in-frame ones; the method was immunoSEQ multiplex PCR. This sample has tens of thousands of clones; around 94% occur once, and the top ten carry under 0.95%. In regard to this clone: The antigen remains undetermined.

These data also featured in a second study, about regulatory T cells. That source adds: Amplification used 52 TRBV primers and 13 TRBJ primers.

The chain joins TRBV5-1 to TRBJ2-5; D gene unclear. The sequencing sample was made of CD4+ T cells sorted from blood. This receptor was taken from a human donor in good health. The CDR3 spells CASSWASGETQYF. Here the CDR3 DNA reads TGCGCCAGCAGCTGGGCTTCCGGCGAGACCCAGTACTTC.